This T cell receptor (beta chain) comes out of a study of T cell responses to AZD1222 COVID-19 vaccine. Sequencing was performed with immunoSEQ multiplex PCR; in TCRdb, only in-frame clones are kept and a portion is missing. The sample gives over 100,000 clones, around nine tenths of which show up once; 2.4% is in the top ten. This TCR was recovered from an adult in good health. Specimen: peripheral blood, collected on day 0 of AZD1222 vaccination.

CDR3 bases: TGTGCCTGGACGGGACAGGGGTACAAGCAGTACTTC. Protein sequence: CAWTGQGYKQYF. The chain links TRBV30 to TRBJ2-7; 10 bases line up with TRBD1. Germline trimming cut 4 bases from V and 8 bases from J; bases unmatched to any gene: 5. This CDR3 has 12 amino acids. Germline V CDR1 and CDR2: GTSNPN, SVGIG (reference sequence).